Reported below is one T cell receptor (beta chain). Its antigen is still unknown. CDR1 and CDR2 (germline): SGHVS, FNYEAQ. With V trimmed by 1 base and J by 2 bases, 8 bases remained unmatched. This CDR3 has 18 residues. Use of 60 Vbeta and 13 Jbeta primers characterized the PCR. The repertoire was sequenced with immunoSEQ multiplex PCR; TCRdb's copy has only in-frame clones and lacks some. Among tens of thousands of clones listed, around three quarters were seen once. This sample stems from a study of cytomegalovirus exposure and HLA in healthy donors. Overall study: Clustering assigned roughly 81% of the approximately 400 genotyped donors to the Caucasian-associated ancestry cluster. Broader study findings: Certain sequence variants were highly shared and formed a cluster, and this cluster was likely a sequencing artifact. What a later analysis showed was that several of the most significant clusters appeared linked to common viral pathogens.

Sequenced sample: PBMCs. The sequence was collected from a man aged 30-40 years in good health and CMV-seronegative. This chain connects TRBV7-6 to TRBJ2-1, with 10 bases fitting TRBD2. Written as DNA, the CDR3 is TGTGCCAGCAGCTTAGGAGGACTAGCGGATGAAACCTACAATGAGCAGTTCTTC. Residues: CASSLGGLADETYNEQFF.